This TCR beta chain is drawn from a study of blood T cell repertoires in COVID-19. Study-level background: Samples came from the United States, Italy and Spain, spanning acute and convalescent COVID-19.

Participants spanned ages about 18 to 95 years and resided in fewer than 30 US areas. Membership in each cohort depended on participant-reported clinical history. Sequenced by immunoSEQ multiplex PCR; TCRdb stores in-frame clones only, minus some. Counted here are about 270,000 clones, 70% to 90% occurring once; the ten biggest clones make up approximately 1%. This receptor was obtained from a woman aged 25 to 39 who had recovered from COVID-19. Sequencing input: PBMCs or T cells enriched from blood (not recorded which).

CDR3: CSADDSYEQYF. CDR3 DNA sequence: TGCAGTGCTGACGACAGCTACGAGCAGTACTTC. V and J are TRBV20-1 and TRBJ2-7; maybe TRBD1 (5 bases). The CDR3 spans 11 residues. CDR1 is DFQATT, CDR2 SNEGSKA, per germline (reference sequence). V shed 5 bases and J shed 3 bases, with 8 bases lying between them.